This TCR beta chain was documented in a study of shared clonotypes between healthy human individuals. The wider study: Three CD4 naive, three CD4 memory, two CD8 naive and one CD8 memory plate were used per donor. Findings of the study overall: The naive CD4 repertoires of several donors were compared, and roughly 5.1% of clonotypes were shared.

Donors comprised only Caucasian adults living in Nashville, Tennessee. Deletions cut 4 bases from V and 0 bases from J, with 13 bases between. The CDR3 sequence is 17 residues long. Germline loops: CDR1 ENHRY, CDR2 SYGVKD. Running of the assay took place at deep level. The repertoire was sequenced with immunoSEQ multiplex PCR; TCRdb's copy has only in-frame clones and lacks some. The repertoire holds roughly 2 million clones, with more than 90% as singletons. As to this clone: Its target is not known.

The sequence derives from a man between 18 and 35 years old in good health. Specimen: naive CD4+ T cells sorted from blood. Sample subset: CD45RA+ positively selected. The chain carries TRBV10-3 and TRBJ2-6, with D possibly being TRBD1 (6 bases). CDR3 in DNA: TGTGCCATCAGTGCTCGGACAGAGAGCTCTGGGGCCAACGTCCTGACTTTC. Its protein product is CAISARTESSGANVLTF.